A selection of T cell receptor beta chains follows, all from one sample in a study of OX40 agonist ivuxolimab in advanced cancers. This table comes from immunoSEQ multiplex PCR, and its TCRdb copy is limited to in-frame clones, with some not included. The sample records more than 45,000 clones, around 85% being singletons. The source material was CD4+ or CD8+ T cells sorted from blood, sampled in a trial of the OX40 agonist ivuxolimab. The receptors stem from an adult with an advanced solid tumor such as melanoma, head and neck, liver or kidney cancer. Each CDR3 is given with its conserved first and last residue. D genes are given only for firm matches. Some rows have no size entry. The others give once, few or many, or a class for an expanded clone.

TRBJ1-2	TRBV7-2	.	.	CASSVMGGRYTF	TGTGCCAGCAGCGTTATGGGGGGAAGGTACACCTTC
TRBJ2-7	TRBV7-8	few	.	CASRGRGGGQYF	TGTGCCAGCCGAGGCAGGGGTGGGGGGCAGTACTTC
TRBJ2-3	TRBV9	.	TRBD2	CASSEGTSGGTNTQYF	TGTGCCAGCAGCGAGGGGACTAGCGGGGGTACAAATACGCAGTATTTT
TRBJ2-3	TRBV5-6	.	.	CASSLDRTDTQYF	TGTGCCAGCAGCTTGGACCGCACAGATACGCAGTATTTT
TRBJ2-2	TRBV5-1	few	.	CASSPTANTGELFF	TGCGCCAGCAGCCCGACAGCTAACACCGGGGAGCTGTTTTTT
TRBJ1-4	TRBV5-4	.	TRBD1	CASSQGTEINEKLFF	TGTGCCAGCAGCCAAGGGACAGAAATTAATGAAAAACTGTTTTTT
TRBJ2-5	TRBV7-2	.	TRBD2	CASSLTGLAQETQYF	TGTGCCAGCAGCTTAACAGGACTAGCCCAAGAGACCCAGTACTTC
TRBJ1-1	TRBV7-2	.	.	CASSLTANLLNTEAFF	TGTGCCAGCAGCTTGACAGCAAACCTCTTGAACACTGAAGCTTTCTTT
TRBJ2-5	TRBV5-4	few	TRBD2	CASSSSGMGETQYF	TGTGCCAGCAGCTCTAGCGGGATGGGGGAGACCCAGTACTTC
TRBJ2-4	TRBV9	.	.	CASSAGRSQNIQYF	TGTGCCAGCAGCGCGGGGAGGAGCCAAAACATTCAGTACTTC
TRBJ1-1	TRBV11-2	.	TRBD1	CASSLQRDRGGTEAFF	TGTGCCAGCAGCCTCCAGAGAGACAGGGGAGGCACTGAAGCTTTCTTT
TRBJ2-7	TRBV14	.	TRBD2	CASSPRILAASYEQYF	TGTGCCAGCAGCCCGCGGATACTAGCGGCCTCCTACGAGCAGTACTTC
TRBJ1-2	TRBV7-2	.	.	CASSLAGQLNGYTF	TGTGCCAGCAGCTTAGCCGGACAGCTGAATGGCTACACCTTC
TRBJ2-1	TRBV19	.	.	CASSTGSRNEQFF	TGTGCCAGTAGTACAGGGTCTCGAAATGAGCAGTTCTTC
TRBJ2-1	TRBV15	.	.	CATSVALAEQFF	TGTGCCACCAGCGTTGCTTTAGCTGAGCAGTTCTTC
TRBJ2-1	TRBV9	.	TRBD2	CASSSGWGGFDNEQFF	TGTGCCAGCAGCTCCGGGTGGGGAGGGTTCGACAATGAGCAGTTCTTC
TRBJ2-5	TRBV7-9	.	.	CASSFLSPERKETQYF	TGTGCCAGCAGCTTTTTGTCACCCGAGAGAAAAGAGACCCAGTACTTC
TRBJ2-2	TRBV9	.	.	CASSEVNGNTGELFF	TGTGCCAGCAGCGAAGTGAACGGGAACACCGGGGAGCTGTTTTTT
TRBJ1-1	TRBV19	.	.	CASSILVNTEAFF	TGTGCCAGTAGTATTCTAGTGAACACTGAAGCTTTCTTT
TRBJ2-7	TRBV29-1	.	TRBD1	CSVEDQAGGIEQYF	TGCAGCGTTGAAGATCAGGCAGGGGGTATCGAGCAGTACTTC
TRBJ2-3	TRBV4-1	.	.	CASSRGAGAEPNTQYF	TGCGCCAGCAGCCGCGGGGCGGGGGCCGAACCGAATACGCAGTATTTT
TRBJ2-3	TRBV30	.	TRBD2	CAWSVASGRDTQYF	TGTGCCTGGAGTGTCGCTAGCGGGAGGGATACGCAGTATTTT
TRBJ2-3	TRBV13	.	TRBD2	CASSLGGLAAPSRTDTQYF	TGTGCCAGCAGCTTAGGGGGACTAGCCGCCCCCTCAAGGACAGATACGCAGTATTTT
TRBJ2-3	TRBV7-2	.	.	CASSFGSTDTQYF	TGTGCCAGCAGCTTCGGGAGCACAGATACGCAGTATTTT
TRBJ1-4	TRBV6-6	.	.	CASTHSVRGEKLFF	TGTGCCAGCACCCACTCCGTCAGAGGGGAAAAACTGTTTTTT
TRBJ1-3	TRBV4-3	.	TRBD1	CASSRSTGQASGNTIYF	TGCGCCAGCAGCCGATCGACGGGACAGGCCTCTGGAAACACCATATATTTT
TRBJ2-2	TRBV9	once	TRBD1	CASSVSPPDRAYTGELFF	TGTGCCAGCAGCGTAAGTCCGCCGGACAGGGCCTACACCGGGGAGCTGTTTTTT
TRBJ2-6	TRBV27	.	.	CASSPPGIQASGANVLTF	TGTGCCAGCAGTCCTCCCGGCATACAGGCCTCTGGGGCCAACGTCCTGACTTTC
TRBJ2-2	TRBV10-3	.	.	CAISSSQASGELFF	TGTGCCATCAGTTCTAGCCAGGCATCCGGGGAGCTGTTTTTT
TRBJ2-2	TRBV16	.	.	CASSQTRTGELFF	TGTGCCAGCAGCCAAACCAGAACCGGGGAGCTGTTTTTT
TRBJ1-5	TRBV4-1	.	.	CASSQRWRGSQPQHF	TGCGCCAGCAGCCAACGTTGGCGTGGTAGTCAGCCCCAGCATTTT
TRBJ2-1	TRBV5-4	.	.	CASSPGTSEQFF	TGTGCCAGCAGCCCCGGAACATCTGAGCAGTTCTTC
TRBJ1-6	TRBV6-5	.	.	CASSYRGSNSPLHF	TGTGCCAGCAGTTACCGAGGATCTAATTCACCCCTCCACTTT
TRBJ1-5	TRBV18	.	TRBD1	CASSPNTGTGDQPQHF	TGTGCCAGCTCACCGAACACCGGGACAGGGGATCAGCCCCAGCATTTT
TRBJ2-7	TRBV20-1	.	.	CSANGYEQYF	TGCAGTGCTAATGGTTACGAGCAGTACTTC
TRBJ2-5	TRBV6-5	.	TRBD1	CATGTEETQYF	TGTGCCACCGGGACAGAAGAGACCCAGTACTTC
TRBJ2-2	TRBV19	.	.	CASSKEGRDTGELFF	TGTGCCAGTAGTAAGGAGGGAAGGGACACCGGGGAGCTGTTTTTT
TRBJ2-3	TRBV7-2	.	.	CASSPEGGGVTDTQYF	TGTGCCAGCAGCCCCGAGGGGGGAGGGGTGACAGATACGCAGTATTTT
TRBJ1-6	TRBV2	.	.	CASSVGGSNSPLHF	TGTGCCAGCAGTGTCGGGGGGAGTAATTCACCCCTCCACTTT
TRBJ1-6	TRBV5-1	.	TRBD1	CASSPGQGSSPLHF	TGCGCCAGCAGCCCGGGACAGGGGAGCTCACCCCTCCACTTT
TRBJ1-4	TRBV18	.	.	CASSLGGGKAAEKLFF	TGTGCCAGCTCACTCGGCGGAGGGAAGGCAGCCGAAAAACTGTTTTTT
TRBJ2-2	TRBV18	.	TRBD2	CASSPLLAAGELFF	TGTGCCAGCTCACCCCTACTAGCGGCCGGGGAGCTGTTTTTT
TRBJ2-7	TRBV6-6	.	TRBD1	CASSYPGTGIHEQYF	TGTGCCAGCAGTTACCCCGGGACAGGGATCCACGAGCAGTACTTC
TRBJ2-7	TRBV29-1	.	.	CSVSSDSYEQYF	TGCAGCGTTTCTAGCGACTCCTACGAGCAGTACTTC
TRBJ2-3	TRBV6-6	.	TRBD2	CASSYLAGVGDTQYF	TGTGCCAGCAGTTATCTAGCGGGAGTTGGCGATACGCAGTATTTT
TRBJ1-1	TRBV7-9	.	TRBD1	CASSNRDRGAFF	TGTGCCAGCAGCAACCGGGACAGGGGTGCTTTCTTT
TRBJ2-5	TRBV7-8	few	TRBD1	CASSYDRGGETQYF	TGTGCCAGCAGCTACGACAGGGGTGGTGAGACCCAGTACTTC
TRBJ2-1	TRBV9	.	TRBD2	CASSRLAGGYNEQFF	TGTGCCAGCAGCCGCCTAGCGGGGGGCTACAATGAGCAGTTCTTC
TRBJ2-3	TRBV7-3	.	.	CASSFQAGPPDTQYF	TGTGCCAGCAGCTTCCAAGCGGGCCCGCCAGATACGCAGTATTTT
TRBJ1-1	TRBV6-5	.	.	CASSPGGGRFTEAFF	TGTGCCAGCAGTCCCGGCGGGGGGCGATTCACTGAAGCTTTCTTT
TRBJ1-4	TRBV5-4	few	.	CASSRSNSEGEKLFF	TGTGCCAGCAGCCGATCTAACTCAGAGGGAGAAAAACTGTTTTTT
TRBJ2-7	TRBV27	.	.	CASSLSEGLRIYEQYF	TGTGCCAGCAGTTTATCGGAGGGTCTCCGAATCTACGAGCAGTACTTC
TRBJ2-3	TRBV28	.	TRBD1	CASRDTGAGDTQYF	TGTGCCAGCAGGGATACAGGGGCTGGAGATACGCAGTATTTT
TRBJ2-7	TRBV29-1	.	TRBD2	CSVLVLAREQYF	TGCAGCGTCTTAGTACTAGCGAGGGAGCAGTACTTC
TRBJ2-2	TRBV27	few	TRBD2	CASSFSGGRNTGELFF	TGTGCCAGCAGTTTTTCCGGGGGGAGGAACACCGGGGAGCTGTTTTTT
TRBJ1-5	TRBV28	.	TRBD1	CASSNRPGTGGRDSNQPQHF	TGTGCCAGCAGTAATCGCCCCGGGACAGGGGGCCGTGACAGCAATCAGCCCCAGCATTTT
TRBJ2-2	TRBV7-2	.	TRBD2	CASSLVPTSGGANTGELFF	TGTGCCAGCAGCTTAGTCCCGACTAGCGGGGGGGCGAACACCGGGGAGCTGTTTTTT